This T cell receptor beta chain was obtained from a study of shared clonotypes between healthy human individuals (dated by TCRdb to 2018 to 2020). Broadly, across the study: Three men and a couple of women, aged 18 to 49 years, made up the cohort. Blood TCR repertoires of five healthy adults were deeply sequenced to estimate repertoire size and the extent of clonotype sharing between individuals. To increase sequencing depth and limit assay-specific biases, TCR repertoire library preparation and sequencing were carried out by different laboratories using diverse techniques. Between about 0.8 and 8.9 billion PBMCs per donor were obtained by leukapheresis. Beyond this particular receptor, the publication reports: Sampling was restricted to blood, and TCR repertoires in tissue are likely to differ from TCR repertoires in blood. The small number of donors limited the genetic and exposure-history diversity represented. Pairwise subsampling indicated that sequencing depth was expected to affect the degree of clonotype sharing among donors.

Donors were healthy HIV-negative adults with no recently reported acute infections or vaccinations. Only Caucasian adults living in Nashville, Tennessee, USA were represented among the donors. In the unsorted samples, 85 million to 100 million PBMCs were counted, and genomic DNA was extracted using the QIAamp DNA Blood Mini kit. Blood was collected by leukapheresis, and PBMCs were isolated by Ficoll-Histopaque density gradient centrifugation and then cryopreserved in liquid nitrogen vapor phase. In the germline V gene, CDR1 corresponds to SGHTA and CDR2 to FQGNSA. The CDR3 sequence holds 15 residues, the cysteine and phenylalanine included. CDR3 DNA only is kept here, 45 bases in frame from base 1. V is pared back by 4 bases and J by 8 bases, with 17 bases lying between the germline termini. Using the deep immunoSEQ assay, multiplex PCR amplified TCR CDR3 regions from genomic DNA. Extracted genomic DNA from each cell subset was distributed evenly across all wells of several immunoSEQ 96-well plates, and each plate was treated as a replicate. Each replicate PCR for unsorted PBMC received about 0.3 ug genomic DNA, equal to approximately 30,000 T cell genomes. Unsorted PBMC genomic DNA was sequenced across ten immunoSEQ deep assay plates. Purified libraries were measured with a Qubit 3.0 fluorometer, size-checked on a Bioanalyzer 2100, and measured again with the KAPA Library Quantification kit. A separate single-read 150-cycle Illumina NextSeq 550 flow cell was used to sequence each immunoSEQ 96-well plate. Per the original workflow: Because the immunoSEQ output held only junctional sequences and lacked quality scores, the filtering could not match the filtering applied to full-length reads. To assign V/J genes and CDR3, sequences were annotated against IMGT germline references using PyIR, a Python wrapper for IgBLAST v1.9. Any read was removed if the V/J assignment was weak (E-value above 1e-6), the CDR3 was missing, or the read contained stop codons, out-of-frame junctions, or ambiguous translated residues. A V3J clonotype was defined by an identical inferred V gene, J gene, and CDR3 amino acid sequence. To compute the percentage overlap between repertoires, the number of shared unique clonotypes was divided by the size of the smaller repertoire. Richness of each repertoire was evaluated using RTK rarefaction, the Chao1 estimator, and Recon v2.1 estimates of unobserved clonotypes. TCRdb provides this immuneACCESS table in a form limited to in-frame rearrangements. Some clones are lacking; in checked studies, under half of them reflect an unresolved V gene, and why the rest are absent is not known. V and J calls and clone size follow that table, whereas D and trimming were derived from the DNA. The sample profile shows more than 450,000 clones; roughly 78% of them were found once. 10% to 15% of the sample is taken by the ten largest.

This clone has more than one count but fewer than ten. Its binding antigen is unknown. Base qualities are not recorded, but no much larger clone differs from it by a single base. The sequence was collected from a woman aged 40-49 years in good health. Some clones in this sample may be carry-over from other donors' samples. The sample was PBMCs. Recombination linked TRBV7-2 to TRBJ1-4; TRBD1 could be the D gene, as 6 bases match. The CDR3 protein sequence reads: CASSSQQGIQEKLFF. The sequenced DNA is TGTGCCAGCAGCTCCCAACAGGGTATTCAGGAAAAACTGTTTTTT.